This entry features one T cell receptor (beta chain) sequence. Its antigen is not known. This CDR3 has 15 amino acids. Germline V gene lookup returns CDR1 SGHRS and CDR2 YFSETQ. The ends were cut back, 3 bases at V and 1 base at J, with 14 bases in the middle. The data derive from a study of graft-versus-host responses after intestinal transplantation. Study observations and caveats: GvH clone levels peaked in circulation, and this peak was associated with early post-transplant HvG declines. Recipient marrow contained GvH clones, some of which appeared first in ileum or blood. High graft-versus-host to host-versus-graft T cell clonal ratios marked allografts of patients with graft-donor macrochimerism.

The assay was immunoSEQ multiplex PCR, and TCRdb's table has in-frame clones only and misses some. The sample contains roughly 77,000 clones, roughly 90% of which appear only once. The receptor's source is a human donor who received an intestinal transplant. The specimen was unstimulated CD8+ T cells sorted from spleen or lymph node cells, collected before intestinal transplant. V usage is TRBV5-1 and J usage is TRBJ2-7; a weak D match, TRBD1 (6 bases). CDR3 coding DNA: TGCGCCAGCAGCTCCAGGGGCCGGAATTCCTACGAGCAGTACTTC. Translation gives CASSSRGRNSYEQYF.